This entry describes one T cell receptor (beta chain). The target antigen is unknown. The data stem from a study of CD8 T cells in ankylosing spondylitis. Study findings and constraints: Ankylosing spondylitis blood appeared to be characterized by a TCR beta motif of under 10 highly homologous variants. Reports of some motif variants in reactive arthritis synovial fluid and blood predate this one. Peripheral blood samples showed relatively rare disease-linked clones, and these clones were CD8+.

V gave up 5 bases and J gave up 7 bases; unmatched junction bases: 5. Germline CDR1 is SGHRS and CDR2 is YFSETQ. The length of the CDR3 is 13 residues. Making the TCR beta libraries involved quantitative 5'-RACE with molecular barcodes. TCRdb re-analysed the 5' RACE reads in MiXCR, keeping a single row per CDR3 protein. The sample comprises about 400,000 distinct CDR3 sequences, 20% to 25% of which are singletons, and about 16% rests with the top ten. This sequence originates from a male donor with ankylosing spondylitis. The sequencing sample was made of blood, either unsorted or a sorted T cell fraction (not recorded which). The V call is TRBV5-1, the J call TRBJ2-7; TRBD1 matches 11 bases. The CDR3 reads CASRPGTGGEQYF. DNA for the CDR3: TGCGCCAGCAGACCCGGGACAGGGGGAGAGCAGTACTTC.